Below are 25 T cell receptor beta chains sequenced from a single sample in a study of T cells expressing NK-cell markers. With the 5' RACE reads reprocessed, TCRdb shows one record per CDR3 protein and no DNA. This specimen shows about 110,000 distinct CDR3 sequences; the ten leading clones hold around 20%. The sample was blood T cells: a sorted CD56 or NKG2C T cell subset, CD4+ or CD8+ T cells, or bulk PBMC T cells (not recorded which). The receptors stem from a woman between 18 and 75 years old in good health.

The chain joins TRBV4-3 to TRBJ2-7; TCRdb designates TRBD1, a call that cannot be tested without DNA. Germline V CDR1 and CDR2: LGHNA, YSLEER. This CDR3 has 16 amino acids. The CDR3 reads CASSQPPAAASYEQYF.

V is TRBV7-2 and J is TRBJ2-7; TCRdb returns TRBD2, unconfirmable since there is no DNA. CDR3 length: 17 amino acids. Per the germline V gene, CDR1 is SGHTA and CDR2 is FQGNSA. CDR3 in amino acids: CASSPIHFSGSQNEQYF.

The CDR3 spells CASSGIGDSNQPQHF. The chain joins TRBV6-1 to TRBJ1-5; without DNA, the TCRdb call of TRBD1 cannot be checked. Looked up from germline, CDR1 is MNHNS and CDR2 is SASEGT. This CDR3 comprises 15 residues.

This sequence joins TRBV4-2 and TRBJ2-7; the TRBD2 assignment by TCRdb is unverifiable without DNA. The CDR3 is 20 residues long. CDR1 is LGHNA, CDR2 YNFKEQ, per germline. CDR3 sequence: CASSPQGELLAEGGSYEQYF.

The chain joins TRBV19 to TRBJ1-1; TCRdb names TRBD1, which stays unverified in the absence of DNA. The CDR3 is 15 residues long. Germline V gene sequence: CDR1 LNHDA, CDR2 SQIVND (reference sequence). CDR3 residues: CASAHFQGADTEAFF.

The rearrangement links TRBV6-1 to TRBJ1-1. Germline V lookup: CDR1 MNHNS, CDR2 SASEGT. The CDR3 has 15 amino acids. CDR3 residues: CASTQGAEMNTEAFF.

The chain joins TRBV20-1 to TRBJ2-5; TCRdb reports TRBD1, a call that lacks DNA to check it against. The CDR3 has 14 residues. CDR1 DFQATT and CDR2 SNEGSKA come from the germline V gene (reference sequence). The CDR3 is CSARDDTRVGTQYF.

The rearrangement links TRBV9 to TRBJ2-5. The CDR3 runs 15 residues. Germline CDR1 and CDR2: SGDLS and YYNGEE. CDR3 sequence reads: CASSVDGTVQETQYF.

This chain connects TRBV12-3 or TRBV12-4 to TRBJ2-5. This CDR3 contains 12 residues. The CDR3 spells CASSPFGETQYF.

The CDR3 reads CASSQVPGPYEQYF. V is TRBV4-3 and J is TRBJ2-7; the TRBD1 assignment by TCRdb is unverifiable without DNA. The CDR3 has 14 residues. The germline V gene has CDR1 LGHNA and CDR2 YSLEER.

The chain carries TRBV27 and TRBJ1-2; the D gene TCRdb calls, TRBD1, cannot be checked with no DNA. This CDR3 is built from 13 residues. Germline V gene data show CDR1 as MNHEY and CDR2 as SMNVEV (reference sequence). The CDR3 reads CASSPRDGYGYTF.

The gene calls are TRBV7-3 and TRBJ2-3. The CDR3 consists of 12 residues. Germline assignment: CDR1 SGHTA and CDR2 FQGTGA. The chain's CDR3 is CASSSQRDTQYF.

V gene TRBV28 combines with J gene TRBJ2-1; TCRdb picks TRBD2, but there is no DNA to check that call. CDR3 length: 15 residues. Germline V gene lookup returns CDR1 MDHEN and CDR2 SYDVKM. The CDR3 reads CASTKTLAGSNEQFF.

The rearrangement joins TRBV4-1 to TRBJ2-1; TCRdb's D gene call, TRBD1, goes unchecked for lack of DNA. There are 16 residues in the CDR3. CDR1 is MGHRA and CDR2 is YSYEKL in the germline V gene. The CDR3 reads CASSHRGQGVNSEQFF.

This sequence joins TRBV19 and TRBJ2-1. The CDR3 totals 17 residues. Germline CDR1 reads LNHDA; CDR2 reads SQIVND (reference sequence). CDR3 residues: CASSIAIPRYSYNEQFF.

The rearrangement joins TRBV25-1 to TRBJ2-3. From germline, CDR1 is MGHDK and CDR2 SYGVNS. The length of the CDR3 is 11 residues. This chain's CDR3 is CASIEGDTQYF.

This chain joins TRBV12-3 or TRBV12-4 and TRBJ2-3; TCRdb proposes TRBD1, but this gene call is untestable without DNA. CDR3 length: 17 residues. The chain's CDR3 is CASSLGAGDPSTDTQYF.

The CDR3 sequence: CASRAGGSAGTDTQYF. The rearrangement links TRBV9 to TRBJ2-3; no DNA is available, so the TRBD1 call from TCRdb remains unchecked. The CDR3 spans 16 residues. Germline V gene lookup returns CDR1 SGDLS and CDR2 YYNGEE.

This chain links TRBV9 with TRBJ2-3. Germline V gives CDR1 SGDLS, CDR2 YYNGEE. The CDR3 length is 16 residues. CDR3 amino acids: CASSVVATPSTDTQYF.

This sequence joins TRBV5-1 and TRBJ2-7; without DNA, the TCRdb call of TRBD2 cannot be checked. Germline V gene data show CDR1 as SGHRS and CDR2 as YFSETQ. The CDR3 covers 15 residues. CDR3 residues: CASSLIATGSYEQYF.

The genes are TRBV27 and TRBJ2-1; TCRdb selects TRBD1, and the lack of DNA leaves this call unchecked. This CDR3 comprises 15 residues. The germline V gene has CDR1 MNHEY and CDR2 SMNVEV (reference sequence). CDR3 in amino acids: CASSSPGPSYNEQFF.

The V gene is TRBV6-2 or TRBV6-3, the J gene TRBJ2-1; the D gene TCRdb calls, TRBD2, cannot be checked with no DNA. From germline, CDR1 is MNHEY and CDR2 SVGEGT. The CDR3 loop spans 16 amino acids. The CDR3 region is CASSGYRDSIANEQFF.

This rearrangement joins TRBV2 to TRBJ2-3; the D call from TCRdb, TRBD2, cannot be confirmed without DNA. This CDR3 has 15 residues. Germline CDR1 and CDR2: SNHLY and FYNNEI. CDR3 loop: CASSEEAAVTDTQYF.

The chain carries TRBV29-1 and TRBJ2-5; absent DNA, TCRdb's TRBD2 call cannot be checked. Germline-derived CDR1 and CDR2 are SQVTM and ANQGSEA. The CDR3 spans 12 residues. CDR3 residues: CSVRTSQETQYF.

The chain uses TRBV28 and TRBJ2-7; absent DNA, TCRdb's TRBD2 call cannot be checked. The CDR3 totals 16 residues. Germline V CDR1 and CDR2: MDHEN, SYDVKM. The CDR3 here is CASSPGLAGRLDEQYF.